The present TCR beta chain was sequenced within a study of OX40 agonist ivuxolimab in advanced cancers. Turning to the study itself: Patients with prior anti-PD-1, anti-PD-L1 or anti-CTLA-4 therapy were eligible; about 41% had some. Study results and caveats: On average, CD8+ T cells showed a greater number of expanded clones than CD4+. By week 6 at 0.1 to 3.0 mg/kg, blood CD4+ and CD8+ T cells had expanded clonally.

Generated by immunoSEQ multiplex PCR, the TCRdb table keeps only in-frame clones and is missing some. The top ten hold around 2.8% of the sample, which has tens of thousands of clones, roughly 87% seen once. Concerning this clone itself: Antigen specificity is unknown.

This TCR derives from an adult with an advanced solid tumor such as melanoma, head and neck, liver or kidney cancer. The specimen was CD4+ or CD8+ T cells sorted from blood, collected in a trial of the OX40 agonist ivuxolimab.

CDR3 DNA: TGTGCCACCAGCAGGGCTGTGGGGAACACTGAAGCTTTCTTT. Translated: CATSRAVGNTEAFF. V gene TRBV15 combines with J gene TRBJ1-1, with unresolved D. The germline CDR1 and CDR2 sequences are LNHNV and YYDKDF (reference sequence). V lost 3 bases and J lost 1, with 9 bases in between. The CDR3 is 14 residues long.